Here is one T cell receptor beta chain with its context. Antigen specificity is unknown. Generated by immunoSEQ multiplex PCR, the TCRdb table keeps only in-frame clones and is missing some. The sample holds some 60,000 clones, roughly 80% seen once. The data were obtained in a study of a mutant IDH1 vaccine in newly diagnosed glioma. J lost 7 bases, V lost 5 bases, and 10 bases had no gene match. The CDR3 extends over 15 amino acids. Germline CDR1 reads SGHAT; CDR2 reads FQNNGV. Documented time point: week 35, safety follow-up. Topical imiquimod accompanied each vaccine dose, which consisted of 300 ug of mutant IDH1 20-mer peptide.

The receptor's source is a man aged 35 to 55 with glioma. This chain connects TRBV11-2 to TRBJ2-3; TRBD2 matches at 9 bases. Here the sequenced sample was PBMCs, taken from a glioma patient whose treatment included an IDH1 peptide vaccine. The CDR3: CASSPRRGGQNTQYF. The CDR3 bases are TGTGCCAGCAGCCCGCGGCGGGGGGGCCAAAATACGCAGTATTTT.